Listed below are T cell receptor beta chains from one sample, sequenced in a study of early T cells in non-severe SARS-CoV-2 infection. Each CDR3 protein gets one entry after TCRdb re-called the 5' RACE reads with MiXCR. This sample has tens of thousands of distinct CDR3 sequences, with 13% to 15% found just once. The specimen sequenced was whole blood. The receptor set was obtained from an adult who was a healthcare worker with PCR-confirmed SARS-CoV-2 infection or an uninfected control (not recorded which). Both conserved end residues are part of each CDR3. The D gene is left open where the match is weak. Expanded clones get a size class; other rows say once, few or many, or leave the size out.

clone size	D gene	V gene	J gene	CDR3 DNA	CDR3 protein
many	-	TRBV12-3/TRBV12-4	TRBJ2-7	TGTGCCAGCAGTGTAAGGGACGGGGTAGGGGAGCAGTACTTC	CASSVRDGVGEQYF
few	-	TRBV5-1	TRBJ1-6	TGCGCCAGCAGCTTGGCGGGACCGGGAAATTCACCCCTCCACTTT	CASSLAGPGNSPLHF
few	-	TRBV29-1	TRBJ2-3	TGCAGCGTTCCCGTACAGACAGATACGCAGTATTTT	CSVPVQTDTQYF
few	TRBD1	TRBV15	TRBJ2-1	TGTGCCACCAGCAGAGCGGGACAGGGCCGCAATGAGCAGTTCTTC	CATSRAGQGRNEQFF
many	-	TRBV7-9	TRBJ2-1	TGTGCCAGCAGCTTTGGGAATGAGCAGTTCTTC	CASSFGNEQFF
many	-	TRBV9	TRBJ2-7	TGTGCCAGCAATTCCGGGTCTAGCTCCTACGAGCAGTACTTC	CASNSGSSSYEQYF
many	TRBD2	TRBV7-9	TRBJ2-7	TGTGCCAGCAGCTTGGGACTAGCGGGGGGGTCCTACGAGCAGTACTTC	CASSLGLAGGSYEQYF
many	-	TRBV6-2/TRBV6-3	TRBJ2-5	TGTGCCAGCAAACGGACAGATACTAGGGGAGAGACCCAGTACTTC	CASKRTDTRGETQYF
few	TRBD1	TRBV5-1	TRBJ1-4	TGCGCCAGCGGACCCGGGACAGGGGAGGAAAAACTGTTTTTT	CASGPGTGEEKLFF
few	-	TRBV6-1	TRBJ2-7	TGTGCCAGCAGTGAGGAACTTTACGAGCAGTACTTC	CASSEELYEQYF
few	TRBD2	TRBV20-1	TRBJ2-3	TGCAGTGCTAGACCCGTTAGCGGGACGTTGCTGAGCACAGATACGCAGTATTTT	CSARPVSGTLLSTDTQYF
-	TRBD2	TRBV12-3/TRBV12-4	TRBJ2-1	TGTGCCAGCAGCTCGGGGGGGGGATCTGAGCAGTTCTTC	CASSSGGGSEQFF
-	-	TRBV28	TRBJ1-1	TGTGCCAGCAGTTCCCCTCCTCCAGCTTTCTTT	CASSSPPPAFF
-	TRBD2	TRBV2	TRBJ2-7	TGTGCCAGCAGTGAAGGGGTTGGACTAGCGGTCCACGAGCAGTACTTC	CASSEGVGLAVHEQYF
few	-	TRBV11-2	TRBJ1-5	TGTGCCAGCAGCTTAGCTCACGGGCTAGGGCAGCCCCAGCATTTT	CASSLAHGLGQPQHF
-	TRBD1	TRBV6-6	TRBJ2-5	TGTGCCAGCAGTTACCCGACAGGGACCGAAGAGACCCAGTACTTC	CASSYPTGTEETQYF
few	-	TRBV20-1	TRBJ2-1	TGCAGTGCTAGAGGTTCGTACCGCTCCTACAATGAGCAGTTCTTC	CSARGSYRSYNEQFF
few	-	TRBV3-1	TRBJ1-3	TGTGCCAGCAGCCATACCGCCGGACAAAACTCTGGAAACACCATATATTTT	CASSHTAGQNSGNTIYF
few	-	TRBV7-8	TRBJ1-3	TGTGCCAGCAGCCCTGGGGACCGGCCCGACCTGGGAAACACCATATATTTT	CASSPGDRPDLGNTIYF
few	-	TRBV4-1	TRBJ2-7	TGCGCCAGCAGCCAAGAAAAGGGGACGTCCTACGAGCAGTACTTC	CASSQEKGTSYEQYF
few	-	TRBV7-2	TRBJ1-1	TGTGCCAGCAGCTTGTATCAGGCGAACACTGAAGCTTTCTTT	CASSLYQANTEAFF
-	-	TRBV5-6	TRBJ1-2	TGTGCCAGCAGTGTGACCGCCTCCTATGGCTACACCTTC	CASSVTASYGYTF